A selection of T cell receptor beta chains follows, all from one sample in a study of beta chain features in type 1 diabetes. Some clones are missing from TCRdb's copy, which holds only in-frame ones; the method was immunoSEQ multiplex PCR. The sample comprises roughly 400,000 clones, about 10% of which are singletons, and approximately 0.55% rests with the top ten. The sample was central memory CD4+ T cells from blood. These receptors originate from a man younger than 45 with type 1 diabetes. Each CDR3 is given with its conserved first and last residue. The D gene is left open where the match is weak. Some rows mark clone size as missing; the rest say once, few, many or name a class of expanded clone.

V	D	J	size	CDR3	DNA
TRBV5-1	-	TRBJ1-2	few	CASSLATTTGGYTF	TGCGCCAGCAGCTTGGCCACCACGACAGGTGGCTACACCTTC
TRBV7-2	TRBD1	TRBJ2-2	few	CASSLANRGNTGELFF	TGTGCCAGCAGCTTAGCGAACAGGGGGAACACCGGGGAGCTGTTTTTT
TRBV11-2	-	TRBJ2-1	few	CASSTAIGAASYNEQFF	TGTGCCAGCAGCACAGCTATAGGAGCCGCCTCCTACAATGAGCAGTTCTTC
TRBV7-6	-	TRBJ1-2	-	CASSLDQGNYGYTF	TGTGCCAGCAGCTTAGATCAGGGCAACTATGGCTACACCTTC
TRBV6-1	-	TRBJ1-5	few	CASSPRGDQPQHF	TGTGCCAGCAGTCCCCGGGGGGATCAGCCCCAGCATTTT
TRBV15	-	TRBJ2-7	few	CATSRDRLRIDRLSEQYF	TGTGCCACCAGCAGAGATCGCTTGAGGATAGACAGGTTGTCCGAGCAGTACTTC
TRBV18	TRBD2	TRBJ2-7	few	CASSPLAGDSYEQYF	TGTGCCAGCTCACCGCTAGCGGGAGACTCCTACGAGCAGTACTTC
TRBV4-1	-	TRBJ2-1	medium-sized	CASSQEMSAQFF	TGCGCCAGCAGCCAAGAGATGAGCGCGCAGTTCTTC
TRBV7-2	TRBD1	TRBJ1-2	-	CASAGTGGDYGYTF	TGTGCCAGCGCCGGGACAGGGGGCGACTATGGCTACACCTTC
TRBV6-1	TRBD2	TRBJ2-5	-	CASSVSGRPRNGGTQYF	TGTGCCAGCAGTGTCAGCGGGAGGCCTAGAAATGGGGGGACCCAGTACTTC
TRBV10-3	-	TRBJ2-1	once	CASLTAGREQFF	TGTGCCAGCTTGACGGCGGGGCGAGAGCAGTTCTTC
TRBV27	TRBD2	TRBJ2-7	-	CASSLLASGVYEQYF	TGTGCCAGCAGTTTGTTAGCTAGCGGAGTCTACGAGCAGTACTTC
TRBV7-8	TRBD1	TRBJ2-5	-	CASSSGTGPETQYF	TGTGCCAGCAGCTCCGGGACAGGGCCAGAGACCCAGTACTTC
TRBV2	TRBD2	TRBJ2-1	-	CASSGLAEGLYNNEQFF	TGTGCCAGCTCTGGACTAGCGGAAGGGCTCTACAACAATGAGCAGTTCTTC
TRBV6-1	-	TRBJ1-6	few	CASNIQGRNSPLHF	TGTGCCAGCAACATTCAGGGGAGGAATTCACCCCTCCACTTT
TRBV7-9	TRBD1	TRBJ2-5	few	CASSLSGTGGETQYF	TGTGCCAGCAGCCTTAGTGGGACAGGGGGAGAGACCCAGTACTTC
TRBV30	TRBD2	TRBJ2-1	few	CAWSPRLASLNEQFF	TGTGCCTGGAGTCCCCGACTAGCCAGTCTGAATGAGCAGTTCTTC
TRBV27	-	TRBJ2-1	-	CASKPEERIYSYNEQFF	TGTGCCAGCAAACCCGAGGAGCGGATCTACTCCTACAATGAGCAGTTCTTC
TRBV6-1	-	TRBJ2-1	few	CASSEVLRGEQFF	TGTGCCAGCAGTGAGGTCCTTAGGGGTGAGCAGTTCTTC
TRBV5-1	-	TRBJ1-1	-	CASSLQAVNTEAFF	TGCGCCAGCAGTTTGCAAGCTGTGAACACTGAAGCTTTCTTT
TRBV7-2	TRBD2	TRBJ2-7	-	CASSLAWGGASYEQYF	TGTGCCAGCAGCTTAGCTTGGGGAGGGGCCTCCTACGAGCAGTACTTC
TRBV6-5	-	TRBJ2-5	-	CASSSPGPKTQYF	TGTGCCAGCAGTTCACCGGGACCGAAAACCCAGTACTTC
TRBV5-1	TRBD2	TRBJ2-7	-	CASSLGLAERYEQYF	TGCGCCAGCAGCTTGGGGCTAGCGGAGAGGTACGAGCAGTACTTC
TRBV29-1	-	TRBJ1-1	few	CSVVVGGNTEAFF	TGCAGCGTTGTAGTAGGGGGGAACACTGAAGCTTTCTTT
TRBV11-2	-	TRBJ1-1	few	CASSLVLQGTEAFF	TGTGCCAGCAGCTTAGTACTCCAGGGCACTGAAGCTTTCTTT
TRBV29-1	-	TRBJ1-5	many	CSVAQDLSNQPQHF	TGCAGCGTCGCCCAGGATCTCAGCAATCAGCCCCAGCATTTT
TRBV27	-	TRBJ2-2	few	CASRAGRTNTGELFF	TGTGCCAGCAGGGCGGGCCGGACCAACACCGGGGAGCTGTTTTTT
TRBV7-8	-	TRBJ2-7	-	CASSSAGLSYEQYF	TGTGCCAGCAGCTCCGCCGGGCTTTCCTACGAGCAGTACTTC
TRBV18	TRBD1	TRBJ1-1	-	CASSPPSGQGGIGYTEAFF	TGTGCCAGCTCACCACCGTCGGGACAGGGCGGAATAGGGTACACTGAAGCTTTCTTT
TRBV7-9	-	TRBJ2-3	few	CASSLGASGTDTQYF	TGTGCCAGCAGCCTCGGGGCTAGCGGCACAGATACGCAGTATTTT
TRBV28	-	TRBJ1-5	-	CASRTYRDAQPQHF	TGTGCCAGCAGAACTTACAGGGACGCTCAGCCCCAGCATTTT
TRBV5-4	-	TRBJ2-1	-	CASSLGLISSGYNEQFF	TGTGCCAGCAGCTTGGGACTGATAAGCTCGGGGTACAATGAGCAGTTCTTC
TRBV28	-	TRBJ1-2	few	CASKGNAVHGYTF	TGTGCCAGCAAGGGGAATGCAGTCCATGGCTACACCTTC
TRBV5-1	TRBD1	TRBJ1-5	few	CASSYWTGDQPQHF	TGCGCCAGCAGCTACTGGACAGGGGATCAGCCCCAGCATTTT
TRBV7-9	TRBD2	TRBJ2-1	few	CASSLGLAGNSYNEQFF	TGTGCCAGCAGCTTAGGACTAGCGGGAAACTCCTACAATGAGCAGTTCTTC
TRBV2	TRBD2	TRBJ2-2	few	CASKLAVNTGELFF	TGTGCCAGCAAACTAGCGGTGAACACCGGGGAGCTGTTTTTT
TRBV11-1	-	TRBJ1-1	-	CASSLAVQGASEAFF	TGTGCCAGCAGCTTAGCGGTACAGGGAGCGTCTGAAGCTTTCTTT
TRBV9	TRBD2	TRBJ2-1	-	CASSRGLAYYNEQFF	TGTGCCAGCAGCCGGGGACTAGCGTACTACAATGAGCAGTTCTTC
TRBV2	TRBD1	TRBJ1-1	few	CASRGQPNTEAFF	TGTGCCAGCAGGGGACAGCCAAACACTGAAGCTTTCTTT
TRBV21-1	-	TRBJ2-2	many	CASSKGDRGNTGELFF	TGTGCCAGCAGCAAAGGGGACAGGGGGAACACCGGGGAGCTGTTTTTT
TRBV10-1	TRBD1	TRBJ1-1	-	CASSGPGQGNMNTEAFF	TGCGCCAGCAGTGGGCCGGGACAGGGGAACATGAACACTGAAGCTTTCTTT
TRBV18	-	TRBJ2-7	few	CASSPGNDRSSYEQYF	TGTGCCAGCTCACCAGGTAACGACAGGAGCTCCTACGAGCAGTACTTC